These 10 T cell receptor beta chains came from one sample sequenced in a study of T cells in localized non-small cell lung cancer. Assay used: immunoSEQ multiplex PCR; TCRdb lists only in-frame clones, some missing. The repertoire holds under 35,000 clones, with 92% as singletons. Sequenced material: peripheral blood mononuclear cells, taken before any cancer treatment. Every receptor here comes from a woman aged 35 to 69 with stage III lung adenocarcinoma.

J is TRBJ1-1 and V is TRBV5-1; the D gene is possibly TRBD1 (6 bases). Trimming took off 7 bases at V and 3 bases at J, with 13 bases between the two ends. The CDR3 contains 13 residues. Looked up from germline, CDR1 is SGHRS and CDR2 is YFSETQ. The chain's CDR3 is CASHREWDTEAFF. In DNA, the CDR3 is TGCGCCAGCCACAGGGAATGGGACACTGAAGCTTTCTTT. The variable domain in full, completed from reference TRBV5-1 and TRBJ1-1, reads KAGVTQTPRYLIKTRGQQVTLSCSPISGHRSVSWYQQTPGQGLQFLFEYFSETQRNKGNFPGRFSGRQFSNSRSEMNVSTLELGDSALYLCASHREWDTEAFFGQGTRLTVV.

The chain carries TRBV6-1 and TRBJ1-5; tentative D call: TRBD1 (5 bases). The CDR3 is 13 residues long. V gave up 2 bases and J gave up 7 bases, with 9 bases separating them. Germline lookup yields CDR1 MNHNS and CDR2 SASEGT. CDR3 sequence reads: CASSERGGQPQHF. The CDR3 nucleotides are TGTGCCAGCAGTGAAAGGGGAGGGCAGCCCCAGCATTTT.

The gene calls are TRBV4-3 and TRBJ2-1; D unresolved. V was clipped by 0 bases and J by 3 bases, with 12 bases between them. Germline CDR1 LGHNA, CDR2 YSLEER. The CDR3 runs 16 residues. The CDR3 DNA reads TGCGCCAGCAGCCAAGATACGGGTGTCTTCTACAATGAGCAGTTCTTC. Its protein product is CASSQDTGVFYNEQFF.

The chain couples TRBV4-1 to TRBJ2-1, with a possible D match to TRBD2 (5 bases). The CDR3 contains 11 residues. From germline, CDR1 is MGHRA and CDR2 YSYEKL. Trimming took 7 bases from V and 7 from J, leaving 8 bases between them. The CDR3: CASKGGNEQFF. CDR3 DNA: TGCGCCAGCAAGGGCGGGAATGAGCAGTTCTTC.

The chain uses TRBV2 and TRBJ2-2; TRBD1 matches at 10 bases. J was trimmed by 8 bases and V by 7 bases; bases with no gene match: 10. In germline, CDR1 is SNHLY, CDR2 FYNNEI. The CDR3 has 15 residues. DNA for the CDR3: TGTGCCAGCACAAGGGACAGGGGTGTTCAGGGGGAGCTGTTTTTT. This encodes CASTRDRGVQGELFF.

The chain combines TRBV2 with TRBJ1-6; 8 bases map to TRBD1. With 8 bases clipped from V and 0 bases from J, the junction kept 9 bases outside the gene matches. From germline, CDR1 is SNHLY and CDR2 FYNNEI. The CDR3 runs to 17 residues. CDR3 protein: CASYWTGTSSYNSPLHF. CDR3 coding DNA: TGTGCCAGCTACTGGACAGGGACAAGCTCCTATAATTCACCCCTCCACTTT.

The CDR3 nucleotides read TGTGCCAGCAGCTTGGGTGGGGAGGGTGGAAACATTCAGTACTTC. Protein product: CASSLGGEGGNIQYF. V gene TRBV5-4 combines with J gene TRBJ2-4; 7 bases match TRBD2. After removal of 0 bases from V and 6 bases from J, the junction contained 6 bases not matched to a gene. The CDR3 contains 15 residues. Germline V lookup: CDR1 SGHNT, CDR2 YYREEE (reference sequence).

The CDR3 DNA reads TGTGCCAGCAGTGAATATGGGGATGAGCAGTTCTTC. It codes for CASSEYGDEQFF. The chain combines TRBV2 with TRBJ2-1; D remains unclear. CDR1 and CDR2 (germline): SNHLY, FYNNEI. The CDR3 is 12 residues long. With 2 bases removed from V and 8 bases from J, the gap between germline ends came to 7 bases.

The V and J genes are TRBV5-4 and TRBJ2-7, with 9 bases lining up with TRBD1. Germline V lookup: CDR1 SGHNT, CDR2 YYREEE (reference sequence). There are 14 residues in the CDR3. V shed 3 bases, J shed 4 bases, and the junction held 5 bases outside the gene matches. The CDR3: CASSSGTGLYEQYF. CDR3 DNA sequence: TGTGCCAGCAGCTCGGGGACAGGGCTTTACGAGCAGTACTTC. The complete variable domain, with remaining parts taken from reference TRBV5-4 and TRBJ2-7, reads ETGVTQSPTHLIKTRGQQVTLRCSSQSGHNTVSWYQQALGQGPQFIFQYYREEENGRGNFPPRFSGLQFPNYSSELNVNALELDDSALYLCASSSGTGLYEQYFGPGTRLTVT.

This clone appeared a single time. V gene TRBV5-3 combines with J gene TRBJ1-5; no clear D gene. TRBV5-3 qualifies as an ORF whose function is uncertain. The CDR3 consists of 10 residues. V lost 8 bases, J lost 7 bases, and 7 bases lay in between. CDR3 sequence (DNA): TGTGCCAGCAGCCCCCAGCCCCAGCATTTT. Amino acids: CASSPQPQHF.